The clone carrying this T cell receptor (beta chain) has more than one count but fewer than ten. Its antigen is not known. Diagnostic decisions used clinical symptoms, serum thyroxine and TRAb, thyroid ultrasound and orbital computed tomography. PBMCs stemmed from 10 ml fresh peripheral blood. The data originate from a study of T cells in Graves' hyperthyroidism and ophthalmopathy. Across the study: Any treatment followed the collection of peripheral blood at initial diagnosis. Overall study results and limits: Ophthalmopathy, which appeared later, was predicted by the model a median 6.5 months before onset.

Per the germline V gene, CDR1 is SGHTS and CDR2 is YDEGEE. V dropped 4 bases and J dropped 7; count of bases not matched to a gene: 8. CDR3 size: 13 residues. Researchers amplified the TCR beta CDR3 regions from RNA transcripts. The HTBI primer set served for first-round RT-PCR of the TCR CDR3. TCRdb itself ran the multiplex PCR reads through MiXCR, one entry per CDR3 protein. The table lists roughly 400,000 distinct CDR3 sequences, 15% to 18% of them singletons. The specimen sequenced was blood. The chain employs TRBV5-8 and TRBJ2-7, with 7 bases aligning to TRBD1. This TCR was recovered from a woman between 18 and 30 years old with Graves' hyperthyroidism that later progressed to Graves' ophthalmopathy. The chain's CDR3 is CASSKTGLGEQYF. DNA for the CDR3: TGTGCCAGCAGCAAGACAGGGTTGGGGGAGCAGTACTTC. Drawing the rest from reference TRBV5-8 and TRBJ2-7, the complete variable domain is EAGVTQSPTHLIKTRGQQATLRCSPISGHTSVYWYQQALGLGLQFLLWYDEGEERNRGNFPPRFSGRQFPNYSSELNVNALELEDSALYLCASSKTGLGEQYFGPGTRLTVT.